Each of the 25 T cell receptor beta chains below was sequenced from the same sample in a study of identical twins. TCRdb reprocessed the 5' RACE reads with MiXCR, giving one entry per CDR3 protein. The table includes around 1.7 million distinct CDR3 sequences, roughly a third detected once. Sequenced material: cord blood. Receptors were obtained from a newborn girl in good health.

Note on this clonotype: The conserved final phenylalanine or tryptophan is absent from the CDR3, which likely points to a read error. V and J are TRBV3-1 and TRBJ1-5, with D perhaps matching TRBD1 (5 bases). Germline CDR1 and CDR2: LGHDT and YNNKEL (reference sequence). The CDR3 is 12 residues long. Trimming pared 6 bases from V and 7 bases from J, leaving 10 bases between. The CDR3 DNA is TGTGCCAGCAGTAGTGGGGGGCAGCCCCAGCATTCT. Its protein product is CASSSGGQPQHS.

This clonotype came up a few times. This rearrangement joins TRBV7-9 to TRBJ1-1; D gene ambiguous. Germline assignment: CDR1 SEHNR and CDR2 FQNEAQ (reference sequence). V shed 3 bases and J shed 5 bases, with 7 bases lying between them. CDR3 length: 12 residues. The CDR3 nucleotides read TGTGCCAGCAGCTTTCATGGGACTGAAGCTTTCTTT. Translated: CASSFHGTEAFF.

This clonotype showed up many times. The chain is built from TRBV11-2 and TRBJ1-2, with TRBD1 matching over 7 bases. V was pared by 3 bases and J by 0 bases, with 1 base of the junction left unmatched. Germline-derived CDR1 and CDR2 are SGHAT and FQNNGV. The CDR3 covers 14 residues. The CDR3 DNA follows: TGTGCCAGCAGCTTCGGGACAGCTAACTATGGCTACACCTTC. It specifies CASSFGTANYGYTF.

This chain links TRBV5-6 with TRBJ1-1; the match to TRBD1 covers 12 bases. The CDR3 has 16 amino acids. Germline V gene lookup returns CDR1 SGHDT and CDR2 YYEEEE. V trimming: 0 bases; J trimming: 5 bases; junction bases outside the gene matches: 5. Here the CDR3 DNA reads TGTGCCAGCAGCTTGGCCGGGGGACAGGGGGCAACTGAAGCTTTCTTT. Protein product: CASSLAGGQGATEAFF.

Note on this clonotype: The junction shows a germline mismatch at one end, possibly a read error. The chain joins TRBV20-1 to TRBJ1-2; 9 nucleotides match TRBD1. The V gene's germline CDR1 is DFQATT and CDR2 SNEGSKA (reference sequence). The length of the CDR3 is 12 residues. CDR3 sequence: CSARTGAYGHTF. CDR3 in DNA: TGCAGTGCGAGGACAGGGGCCTATGGCCACACCTTC.

Only a few counts were recorded for this clonotype. The chain combines TRBV6-6 with TRBJ2-7; D remains unclear. Germline assignment: CDR1 MNHNY and CDR2 SVGAGI (reference sequence). The CDR3 sequence is 12 residues long. The ends were cut back, 5 bases at V and 7 bases at J, with 12 bases in the middle. The CDR3 here is CASSKGLVEQYF. The CDR3, as DNA: TGTGCCAGCAGTAAAGGTCTGGTGGAGCAGTACTTC.

As concerns this clonotype: This may be a read error, as it is one base from a much larger clone. This CDR3 is missing its conserved last phenylalanine or tryptophan, likely due to a read error. The rearrangement uses TRBV11-2 and TRBJ2-1; D gene ambiguous. V was clipped by 1 base and J by 7 bases, with 14 bases between them. The CDR3 spans 15 residues. Germline V gene sequence: CDR1 SGHAT, CDR2 FQNNGV. For the CDR3, the DNA is TGTGCCAGCAGCTTAGGGTGGGGTATGAGGAATGAGCAGTTCTGC. Translating gives CASSLGWGMRNEQFC.

The chain joins TRBV27 to TRBJ1-2; D perhaps matches TRBD1 (5 bases). The CDR3 is 14 amino acids. Trimming stripped 2 bases from V and 13 bases from J, with 20 bases between. Germline V CDR1 and CDR2: MNHEY, SMNVEV (reference sequence). The CDR3 DNA follows: TGTGCCAGCAGTTTAGTAGGGGCGACCCTCAGTTGCACCTTC. Translation: CASSLVGATLSCTF.

A few counts support this clonotype. The CDR3 spells CASSQDIGGTSGPYEQYF. In DNA form, the CDR3 reads TGTGCCAGCAGCCAAGATATAGGCGGGACTAGCGGACCCTACGAGCAGTACTTC. The chain carries TRBV4-2 and TRBJ2-7; 11 nucleotides line up with TRBD2. Germline values: CDR1 LGHNA, CDR2 YNFKEQ. The CDR3 is 18 residues long. V gave up 0 bases and J gave up 2 bases; unmatched junction bases: 9.

As concerns this clonotype: At one of its ends the junction is not consistent with the germline gene, which may arise from a read error. V usage is TRBV19 and J usage is TRBJ2-1, with D tentatively TRBD2 (6 bases). This CDR3 is 16 amino acids long. Germline loops: CDR1 LNHDA, CDR2 SQIVND (reference sequence). Here the CDR3 DNA reads TGCGCCAGTAGTATCGGGACTCTACGTAGGTACAATGAGCAGTTCTTC. It specifies CASSIGTLRRYNEQFF.

The rearrangement uses TRBV27 and TRBJ2-7; 8 nucleotides match TRBD2. The CDR3 runs to 15 residues. V trimming: 2 bases; J trimming: 7 bases; junction bases outside the gene matches: 10. Germline CDR1 is MNHEY and CDR2 is SMNVEV (reference sequence). CDR3 loop: CASSLRVGLATEQYF. CDR3 DNA sequence: TGTGCCAGCAGTTTAAGGGTTGGACTAGCCACTGAGCAGTACTTC.

To note about this clonotype: A much larger clone differs by one base, so this may be a read error. The chain couples TRBV5-1 to TRBJ2-7; 9 bases are a match to TRBD2. Trimming at V came to 0 bases and at J to 0 bases, leaving 1 base not matched to a gene. The CDR3 spans 15 residues. CDR1 is SGHRS and CDR2 is YFSETQ in the germline V gene. CDR3 sequence (DNA): TGCGCCAGCAGCTTGGCTAGCGGGGACTCCTACGAGCAGTACTTC. Translated, it gives CASSLASGDSYEQYF.

The rearrangement uses TRBV9 and TRBJ2-1, with D unresolved. The J call is doubtful: the DNA matches TRBJ2-7 better. The CDR3 totals 12 residues. Per germline, CDR1 SGDLS and CDR2 YYNGEE. The DNA of the CDR3 is TGTGCCAGCAGCGCCTACCCCAATGAGCAGTACTTC. Its protein is CASSAYPNEQYF.

The genes are TRBV20-1 and TRBJ2-3; D possibly corresponds to TRBD2 (5 bases). CDR3 size: 14 residues. V was pared by 3 bases and J by 1 base, with 11 bases between. Germline loops: CDR1 DFQATT, CDR2 SNEGSKA (reference sequence). The CDR3: CSARSEVGTDTQYF. The CDR3 coding sequence is TGCAGTGCTAGGTCGGAGGTAGGCACAGATACGCAGTATTTT.

In this sample, this clonotype turned up a few times. V is TRBV27 and J is TRBJ2-3; TRBD2 aligns across 11 bases. The V and J ends lost 7 bases and 4 bases, in that order; junction bases with no gene match: 13. The CDR3 covers 17 residues. The germline V gene has CDR1 MNHEY and CDR2 SMNVEV (reference sequence). CDR3 amino acids: CASNLVAGGTHPDTQYF. The CDR3 DNA sequence: TGTGCCAGCAATTTGGTAGCGGGAGGGACCCACCCAGATACGCAGTATTTT.

In this sample, this clonotype turned up a few times. This chain links TRBV6-6 with TRBJ2-1, with a possible D match to TRBD2 (5 bases). The CDR3 contains 16 residues. V was pared by 2 bases and J by 2 bases, with 13 bases between. Per the germline V gene, CDR1 is MNHNY and CDR2 is SVGAGI (reference sequence). CDR3 bases: TGTGCCAGCAGTTACCTGGGCGGGCCCGCCTACAATGAGCAGTTCTTC. This sequence encodes CASSYLGGPAYNEQFF.

The J gene is TRBJ2-7, the V gene TRBV3-1; D unresolved. V lost 0 bases to trimming and J lost 0 bases, with 6 bases between them. The CDR3 runs 14 residues. Germline loops: CDR1 LGHDT, CDR2 YNNKEL (reference sequence). The CDR3 coding sequence is TGTGCCAGCAGCCAAGAATGGATCTCCTACGAGCAGTACTTC. It is translated as CASSQEWISYEQYF.

The sample holds a few counts of this clonotype. The CDR3 loop reads CATSDFGNTGELFF. The CDR3 DNA sequence: TGTGCCACCAGTGATTTCGGGAACACCGGGGAGCTGTTTTTT. The V gene is TRBV24-1, the J gene TRBJ2-2; no firm D call. This CDR3 has 14 residues. In germline, CDR1 is KGHDR, CDR2 SFDVKD. V shed 1 base and J shed 1 base, with 3 bases lying between them.

V usage is TRBV20-1 and J usage is TRBJ2-3; 8 nucleotides agree with TRBD2. CDR3 length: 14 amino acids. J lost 5 bases, V lost 0 bases, and 4 bases had no gene match. Germline CDR1 DFQATT, CDR2 SNEGSKA (reference sequence). The CDR3 coding sequence is TGCAGTGCTAGAGATCGGGAGGGAGGAGATACGCAGTATTTT. Its translation: CSARDREGGDTQYF.

The V gene is TRBV5-1, the J gene TRBJ1-5, with D perhaps matching TRBD1 (6 bases). The CDR3 loop spans 15 amino acids. V shed 1 base and J shed 7 bases, with 15 bases lying between them. In germline, CDR1 is SGHRS, CDR2 YFSETQ. CDR3 in DNA: TGCGCCAGCAGCTTGTGGGCATATCAGGGGCAGCCCCAGCATTTT. Its translation is CASSLWAYQGQPQHF.

The rearrangement joins TRBV5-5 to TRBJ2-3; TRBD2 aligns across 11 bases. The length of the CDR3 is 15 residues. Germline V gene data show CDR1 as SGHKS and CDR2 as YYEKEE (reference sequence). With 3 bases clipped from V and 8 bases from J, the junction kept 8 bases outside the gene matches. For the CDR3, the DNA is TGTGCCAGCAGCTCTACCGGGACTAGCGGAGTTACGCAGTATTTT. Translating gives CASSSTGTSGVTQYF. Based on the CDR3 plus reference TRBV5-5 and TRBJ2-3, the full variable domain is DAGVTQSPTHLIKTRGQQVTLRCSPISGHKSVSWYQQVLGQGPQFIFQYYEKEERGRGNFPDRFSARQFPNYSSELNVNALLLGDSALYLCASSSTGTSGVTQYFGPGTRLTVL.

The chain employs TRBV20-1 and TRBJ2-5; either TRBD1 or TRBD2 may fit D (5 bases each). Matching the DNA end better, TRBJ2-7 makes the J call doubtful. There are 14 residues in the CDR3. The germline CDR1 and CDR2 sequences are DFQATT and SNEGSKA (reference sequence). The CDR3 region has the DNA TGCAGTGCTTCCCGGGGCCCCACTACCTACGAGCAGTACTTC. Translation gives CSASRGPTTYEQYF.

J is TRBJ1-5 and V is TRBV12-3 or TRBV12-4; 7 bases line up with TRBD1. J lost 1 base, V lost 5 bases, and 17 bases had no gene match. The CDR3 loop spans 19 amino acids. The CDR3 loop is CASSPLSDREGFSNQPQHF. The CDR3 DNA follows: TGTGCCAGCAGTCCACTTAGTGACAGGGAAGGGTTCAGCAATCAGCCCCAGCATTTT.

A few counts support this clonotype. This rearrangement joins TRBV7-6 to TRBJ2-1; 8 bases are a match to TRBD2. The V gene end was trimmed by 5 bases and the J gene end by 9 bases; junction bases not matched to a gene: 6. CDR1 is SGHVS and CDR2 is FNYEAQ in the germline V gene. The CDR3 contains 13 residues. The CDR3 reads CASSRTSQFEQFF. CDR3 sequence (DNA): TGTGCCAGCAGCCGGACTAGCCAATTTGAGCAGTTCTTC.

As regards this clonotype: The junction does not match germline at one end; this may be a read error. J is TRBJ2-1 and V is TRBV6-5, with TRBD2 matching over 9 bases. Germline V gene data show CDR1 as MNHEY and CDR2 as SVGAGI. The CDR3 runs 16 residues. The CDR3 is CASSYDPGLANNKQFF. DNA for the CDR3: TGTGCCAGCAGTTACGACCCGGGACTAGCTAACAATAAGCAGTTCTTC.